The rows below give T cell receptor beta chains drawn from one sample of a study of T cells after yellow fever vaccination. TCRdb ran MiXCR on the 5' RACE reads and lists one entry per CDR3 protein. This table has under 300,000 distinct CDR3 sequences, less than 7.5% appearing once. The sequences come from CD4+ T cells sorted from PBMCs, collected on the day of the yellow fever booster vaccination. The source of these receptors is a man aged 25 to 40 who received the YFV17D yellow fever vaccine. Both conserved end residues are part of each CDR3. The D gene is left open where the match is weak. Clone size, where shown, is once, few, many, or a class for clones that have expanded.

size: many; J: TRBJ2-3; D: NA; V: TRBV12-3/TRBV12-4; CDR3: CASSLLGDTQYF; DNA: TGTGCCAGCAGTTTATTAGGAGATACGCAGTATTTT
size: few; J: TRBJ2-4; D: NA; V: TRBV20-1; CDR3: CSATPGLDIQYF; DNA: TGCAGTGCTACCCCGGGACTTGACATTCAGTACTTC
size: few; J: TRBJ2-2; D: TRBD1; V: TRBV2; CDR3: CASSSQGVMNTGELFF; DNA: TGTGCCAGCAGCTCCCAGGGGGTAATGAACACCGGGGAGCTGTTTTTT
size: many; J: TRBJ1-5; D: NA; V: TRBV12-3/TRBV12-4; CDR3: CASSYGNQPQHF; DNA: TGTGCCAGCAGTTACGGCAATCAGCCCCAGCATTTT
size: few; J: TRBJ2-5; D: NA; V: TRBV20-1; CDR3: CSPWAGQETQYF; DNA: TGCAGCCCCTGGGCGGGACAAGAGACCCAGTACTTC
size: NA; J: TRBJ2-5; D: NA; V: TRBV12-3/TRBV12-4; CDR3: CASSYGTHGRETQYF; DNA: TGTGCCAGCAGTTACGGCACCCACGGAAGAGAGACCCAGTACTTC
size: many; J: TRBJ2-1; D: NA; V: TRBV20-1; CDR3: CSARGPQAGGAWNEQFF; DNA: TGCAGTGCTAGAGGGCCGCAGGCGGGCGGGGCGTGGAATGAGCAGTTCTTC
size: NA; J: TRBJ2-5; D: NA; V: TRBV7-2; CDR3: CASSLSAVYQETQYF; DNA: TGTGCCAGCAGCTTAAGTGCAGTGTACCAAGAGACCCAGTACTTC
size: many; J: TRBJ2-7; D: TRBD1; V: TRBV7-2; CDR3: CASSLTGTGVYEQYF; DNA: TGTGCCAGCAGCTTAACCGGGACAGGGGTATACGAGCAGTACTTC
size: many; J: TRBJ2-3; D: NA; V: TRBV5-1; CDR3: CASSTGTTDTQYF; DNA: TGCGCCAGCAGCACCGGGACAACAGATACGCAGTATTTT
size: NA; J: TRBJ2-1; D: NA; V: TRBV10-1; CDR3: CASGAGFQEQFF; DNA: TGCGCCAGCGGGGCCGGTTTTCAGGAGCAGTTCTTC
size: NA; J: TRBJ1-4; D: NA; V: TRBV7-8; CDR3: CASSLGWATNEKLFF; DNA: TGTGCCAGCAGCTTAGGTTGGGCCACTAATGAAAAACTGTTTTTT
size: NA; J: TRBJ2-1; D: NA; V: TRBV4-3; CDR3: CASSQGPDAKQFF; DNA: TGCGCCAGCAGCCAAGGACCAGATGCGAAGCAGTTCTTC
size: many; J: TRBJ1-5; D: NA; V: TRBV4-3; CDR3: CASSLGNTNQPQHF; DNA: TGCGCCAGCAGCCTTGGGAATACTAATCAGCCCCAGCATTTT
size: many; J: TRBJ1-1; D: NA; V: TRBV5-1; CDR3: CASSLVGGGHTEAFF; DNA: TGCGCCAGCAGCTTGGTCGGGGGGGGGCACACTGAAGCTTTCTTT
size: few; J: TRBJ1-1; D: NA; V: TRBV7-3; CDR3: CASSLTPQENTEAFF; DNA: TGTGCCAGCAGCCTCACACCCCAGGAGAACACTGAAGCTTTCTTT
size: NA; J: TRBJ2-1; D: TRBD2; V: TRBV27; CDR3: CASSSRDYLSEEQFF; DNA: TGTGCCAGCAGTTCCCGGGACTACCTTTCTGAAGAGCAGTTCTTC
size: NA; J: TRBJ2-3; D: TRBD2; V: TRBV20-1; CDR3: CSARGGGRGIVSSTDTQYF; DNA: TGCAGTGCTAGAGGGGGGGGGAGAGGTATCGTGTCTAGCACAGATACGCAGTATTTT
size: many; J: TRBJ2-3; D: NA; V: TRBV29-1; CDR3: CSVVYHTQYF; DNA: TGCAGCGTTGTTTATCATACGCAGTATTTT
size: NA; J: TRBJ2-5; D: TRBD2; V: TRBV20-1; CDR3: CSATSTSGMSYQETQYF; DNA: TGCAGTGCTACCTCGACTAGCGGGATGTCGTACCAAGAGACCCAGTACTTC
size: NA; J: TRBJ2-1; D: NA; V: TRBV20-1; CDR3: CSARRPTGTEQFF; DNA: TGCAGTGCTAGACGGCCCACGGGAACTGAGCAGTTCTTC
size: few; J: TRBJ2-7; D: TRBD2; V: TRBV4-3; CDR3: CASSRGLAGDSYEQYF; DNA: TGCGCCAGCAGCCGGGGACTAGCGGGAGATTCCTACGAGCAGTACTTC
size: few; J: TRBJ1-5; D: TRBD1; V: TRBV20-1; CDR3: CSASGTGGLNQPQHF; DNA: TGCAGTGCATCCGGGACAGGGGGCCTTAATCAGCCCCAGCATTTT
size: many; J: TRBJ2-1; D: NA; V: TRBV12-3/TRBV12-4; CDR3: CASSSREGGEQFF; DNA: TGTGCCAGCAGTAGCCGGGAAGGCGGTGAGCAGTTCTTC
size: NA; J: TRBJ2-1; D: TRBD2; V: TRBV7-2; CDR3: CASSLAFGGRGVGEQFF; DNA: TGTGCCAGCAGCTTAGCATTTGGCGGGAGGGGAGTGGGTGAGCAGTTCTTC
size: few; J: TRBJ2-7; D: NA; V: TRBV29-1; CDR3: CSVVQGIYEQYF; DNA: TGCAGCGTTGTGCAGGGAATCTACGAGCAGTACTTC